These T cell receptor beta chains were read from a single sample in a study of cytomegalovirus exposure and HLA in healthy donors. Produced via immunoSEQ multiplex PCR; TCRdb's table is partial and in-frame only. The profile shows 150,000 to 200,000 clones, about four fifths of them singletons. The source material was PBMCs. The source is a male donor in good health and CMV-seropositive. The CDR3 runs from the conserved cysteine through the conserved F or W. Each record gives: J gene, CDR3 length, clone size, V gene, D gene, CDR3 protein, CDR3 DNA. The D gene is left open where the match is weak. Size is omitted from some rows. Given values are once, few, many or a class for expanded clones.

TRBJ1-2,13,-,TRBV7-2,-,CASSLKQVYGYTF,TGTGCCAGCAGCTTAAAACAGGTCTATGGCTACACCTTC
TRBJ2-4,16,-,TRBV27,-,CASSLVSGADKNSQYF,TGTGCCAGCAGTTTAGTCTCGGGAGCGGACAAAAACAGTCAGTACTTC
TRBJ2-2,15,-,TRBV29-1,-,CSVEARNKGTGELFF,TGCAGCGTTGAGGCCAGGAACAAAGGTACCGGGGAGCTGTTTTTT
TRBJ2-7,14,-,TRBV11-2,TRBD2,CASSPAGGPYEQYF,TGTGCCAGCAGCCCCGCGGGGGGGCCCTACGAGCAGTACTTC
TRBJ2-7,13,-,TRBV18,-,CASSPGRTYEQYF,TGTGCCAGCTCACCAGGTAGAACCTACGAGCAGTACTTC
TRBJ2-1,13,-,TRBV5-4,TRBD2,CASGTGGYDEQFF,TGTGCCAGCGGGACGGGGGGTTATGATGAGCAGTTCTTC
TRBJ2-2,16,-,TRBV28,TRBD1,CASSHYGTGSIGELFF,TGTGCCAGCAGTCACTACGGGACAGGGTCGATTGGGGAGCTGTTTTTT
TRBJ2-2,13,-,TRBV29-1,TRBD1,CSVETGYTGELFF,TGCAGCGTTGAGACAGGGTACACCGGGGAGCTGTTTTTT
TRBJ1-2,17,-,TRBV29-1,TRBD1,CSALGPGTGGRMGGYTF,TGCAGCGCCCTGGGCCCTGGGACAGGGGGCCGAATGGGTGGCTACACCTTC
TRBJ2-1,13,-,TRBV6-6,-,CASRQFSYNEQFF,TGTGCCAGCAGACAATTCTCCTACAATGAGCAGTTCTTC
TRBJ1-1,13,-,TRBV5-1,TRBD1,CASSGTGTTEAFF,TGCGCCAGCAGCGGGACAGGGACCACTGAAGCTTTCTTT
TRBJ1-4,16,-,TRBV7-9,TRBD1,CASSSPRQGGEEKLFF,TGTGCCAGCAGTTCTCCTCGACAGGGGGGAGAGGAAAAACTGTTTTTT
TRBJ2-7,14,-,TRBV7-8,-,CASGQEITYDEQYF,TGTGCCAGCGGTCAAGAGATTACCTACGACGAGCAGTACTTC
TRBJ1-3,16,-,TRBV11-2,TRBD1,CASSSPRGQAGNTIYF,TGTGCCAGCAGCTCCCCCAGAGGACAGGCTGGAAACACCATATATTTT
TRBJ1-6,13,-,TRBV7-9,-,CASRPTERSPLHF,TGTGCCAGCAGACCGACGGAGCGGTCACCCCTCCACTTT
TRBJ2-4,13,-,TRBV7-2,-,CASVGLAKNIQYF,TGTGCCAGCGTCGGTCTAGCCAAAAACATTCAGTACTTC
TRBJ2-1,18,-,TRBV11-2,TRBD2,CASSLILAGLPLYNEQFF,TGTGCCAGCAGCTTAATCCTAGCGGGACTTCCCCTGTACAATGAGCAGTTCTTC
TRBJ1-1,16,-,TRBV5-1,TRBD1,CASSFKVDRANTEAFF,TGCGCCAGCAGCTTCAAAGTCGACAGGGCGAACACTGAAGCTTTCTTT
TRBJ2-3,14,-,TRBV5-1,TRBD2,CASSSGGRTDTQYF,TGCGCCAGCAGTAGCGGGGGTCGCACAGATACGCAGTATTTT
TRBJ2-7,14,-,TRBV10-2,-,CASSGQGPLGEQYF,TGCGCCAGCAGTGGTCAGGGGCCCTTGGGAGAGCAGTACTTC
TRBJ2-2,13,-,TRBV29-1,-,CSVFPTYTGELFF,TGCAGCGTGTTTCCCACATACACCGGGGAGCTGTTTTTT
TRBJ1-1,15,-,TRBV9,-,CASSVEPGRTTEAFF,TGTGCCAGCAGCGTAGAGCCAGGAAGAACCACTGAAGCTTTCTTT
TRBJ2-1,13,-,TRBV9,TRBD1,CATGTGGWNEQFF,TGTGCCACCGGGACAGGGGGCTGGAATGAGCAGTTCTTC
TRBJ1-1,15,-,TRBV7-8,TRBD1,CASSLQGAGGTEAFF,TGTGCCAGCAGCTTACAGGGGGCGGGCGGCACTGAAGCTTTCTTT
TRBJ2-7,15,once,TRBV7-2,-,CASSLGGVVSYEQYF,TGTGCCAGCAGCCTAGGGGGGGTGGTATCCTACGAGCAGTACTTC
TRBJ2-7,12,-,TRBV6-1,TRBD1,CASRGQGSLQYF,TGTGCCAGCAGGGGACAGGGCAGCTTGCAGTACTTC